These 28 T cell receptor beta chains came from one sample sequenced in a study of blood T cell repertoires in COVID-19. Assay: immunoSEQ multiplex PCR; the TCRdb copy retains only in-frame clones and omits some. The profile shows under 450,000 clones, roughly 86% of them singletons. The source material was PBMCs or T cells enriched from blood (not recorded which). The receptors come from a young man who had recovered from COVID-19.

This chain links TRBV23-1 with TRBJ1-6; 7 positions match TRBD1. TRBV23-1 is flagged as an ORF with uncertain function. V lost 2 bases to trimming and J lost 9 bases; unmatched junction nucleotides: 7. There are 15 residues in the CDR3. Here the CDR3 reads CASSQPRQGSSPLHF. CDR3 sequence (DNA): TGCGCCAGCAGTCAACCGAGACAGGGATCTTCACCCCTCCACTTT.

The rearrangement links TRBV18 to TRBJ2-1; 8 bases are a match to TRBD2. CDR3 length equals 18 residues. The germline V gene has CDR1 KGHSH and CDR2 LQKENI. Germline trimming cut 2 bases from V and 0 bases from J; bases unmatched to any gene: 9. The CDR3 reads CASSPRLAGLSSYNEQFF. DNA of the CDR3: TGTGCCAGCTCACCAAGGCTAGCGGGTCTAAGCTCCTACAATGAGCAGTTCTTC.

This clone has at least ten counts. In nucleotides, the CDR3 is TGTGCCAGCAGCACATTGTGGGACAGCTCTCTGGGGGGCTACACCTTC. Amino acids: CASSTLWDSSLGGYTF. This chain connects TRBV5-5 to TRBJ1-2, with 7 bases lining up with TRBD1. Unmatched junction bases numbered 17, after V lost 4 bases and J lost 8 bases. Germline V gene data show CDR1 as SGHKS and CDR2 as YYEKEE (reference sequence). The CDR3 is made up of 16 amino acids.

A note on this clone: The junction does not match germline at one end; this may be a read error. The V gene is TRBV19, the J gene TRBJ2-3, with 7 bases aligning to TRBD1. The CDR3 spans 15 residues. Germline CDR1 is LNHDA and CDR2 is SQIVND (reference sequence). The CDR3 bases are TGTGCCAGTAGTCTAGATGACAGGGATGGCGATACGCAGTATTTT. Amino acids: CASSLDDRDGDTQYF.

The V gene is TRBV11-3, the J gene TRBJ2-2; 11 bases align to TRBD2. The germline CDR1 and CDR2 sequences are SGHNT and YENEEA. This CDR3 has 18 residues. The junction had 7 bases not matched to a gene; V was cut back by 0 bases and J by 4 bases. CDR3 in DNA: TGTGCCAGCAGCTTAGATCACCAGGGGACTAGCGGCACCGGGGAGCTGTTTTTT. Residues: CASSLDHQGTSGTGELFF.

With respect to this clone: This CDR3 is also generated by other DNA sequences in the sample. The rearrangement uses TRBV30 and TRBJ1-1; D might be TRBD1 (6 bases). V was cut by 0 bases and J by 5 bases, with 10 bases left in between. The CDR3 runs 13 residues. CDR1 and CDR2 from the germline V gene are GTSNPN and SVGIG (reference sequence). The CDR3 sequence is CAWSVRGATEAFF. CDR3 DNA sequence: TGTGCCTGGAGTGTACGGGGGGCTACTGAAGCTTTCTTT.

CDR3: CASYDQLAPPPEQFF. The CDR3 nucleotides are TGTGCCAGCTACGATCAACTAGCGCCGCCCCCTGAGCAGTTCTTC. V and J are TRBV6-5 and TRBJ2-1; 7 nucleotides align to TRBD2. This CDR3 spans 15 amino acids. Germline-derived CDR1 and CDR2 are MNHEY and SVGAGI. Trimming removed 8 bases from V and 9 bases from J; junction bases left unmatched: 16.

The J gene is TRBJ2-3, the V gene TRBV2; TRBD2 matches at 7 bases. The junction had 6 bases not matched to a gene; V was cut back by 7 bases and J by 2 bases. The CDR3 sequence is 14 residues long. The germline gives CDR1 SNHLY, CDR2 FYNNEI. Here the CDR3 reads CASTGGAHTDTQYF. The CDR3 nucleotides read TGTGCCAGCACGGGGGGAGCCCACACAGATACGCAGTATTTT.

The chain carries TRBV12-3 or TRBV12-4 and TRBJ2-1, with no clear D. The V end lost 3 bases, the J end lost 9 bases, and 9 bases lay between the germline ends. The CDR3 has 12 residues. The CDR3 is CASSFVAVEQFF. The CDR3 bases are TGTGCCAGCAGTTTCGTGGCGGTTGAGCAGTTCTTC.

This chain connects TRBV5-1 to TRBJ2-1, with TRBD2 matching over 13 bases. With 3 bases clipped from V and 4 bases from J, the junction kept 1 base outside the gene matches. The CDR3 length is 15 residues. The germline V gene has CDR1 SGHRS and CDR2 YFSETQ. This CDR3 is CASSSGLAGYNEQFF. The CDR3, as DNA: TGCGCCAGCAGCTCGGGACTAGCGGGGTACAATGAGCAGTTCTTC.

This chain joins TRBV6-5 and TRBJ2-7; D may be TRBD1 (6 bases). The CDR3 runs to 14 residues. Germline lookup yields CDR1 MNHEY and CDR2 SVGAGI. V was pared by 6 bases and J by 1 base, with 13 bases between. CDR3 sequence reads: CASRGATGSYEQYF. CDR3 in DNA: TGTGCCAGCAGGGGGGCGACAGGATCCTACGAGCAGTACTTC.

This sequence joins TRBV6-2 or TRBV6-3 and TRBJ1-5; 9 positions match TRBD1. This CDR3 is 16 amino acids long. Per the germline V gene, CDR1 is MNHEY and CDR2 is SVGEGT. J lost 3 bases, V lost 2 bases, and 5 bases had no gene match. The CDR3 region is CASSYPDRGDNQPQHF. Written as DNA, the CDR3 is TGTGCCAGCAGTTACCCGGACAGGGGAGACAATCAGCCCCAGCATTTT.

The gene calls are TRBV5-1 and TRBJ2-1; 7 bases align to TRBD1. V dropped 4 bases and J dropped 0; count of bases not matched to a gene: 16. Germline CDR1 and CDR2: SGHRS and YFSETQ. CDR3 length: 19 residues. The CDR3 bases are TGCGCCAGCAGCGATGGTCCGGGACAGCCTTACGGCTCCTACAATGAGCAGTTCTTC. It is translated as CASSDGPGQPYGSYNEQFF.

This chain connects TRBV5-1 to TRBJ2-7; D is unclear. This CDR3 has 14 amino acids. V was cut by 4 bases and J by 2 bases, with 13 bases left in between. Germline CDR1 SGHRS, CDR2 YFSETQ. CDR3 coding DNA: TGCGCCAGCAGCCCGCCGAACAGTCCCTACGAGCAGTACTTC. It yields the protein CASSPPNSPYEQYF.

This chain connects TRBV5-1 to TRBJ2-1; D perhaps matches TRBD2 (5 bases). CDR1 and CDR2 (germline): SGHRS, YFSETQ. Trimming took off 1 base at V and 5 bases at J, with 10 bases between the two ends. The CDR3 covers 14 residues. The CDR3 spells CASSLRELNNEQFF. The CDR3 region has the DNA TGCGCCAGCAGCTTGCGGGAACTAAACAATGAGCAGTTCTTC.

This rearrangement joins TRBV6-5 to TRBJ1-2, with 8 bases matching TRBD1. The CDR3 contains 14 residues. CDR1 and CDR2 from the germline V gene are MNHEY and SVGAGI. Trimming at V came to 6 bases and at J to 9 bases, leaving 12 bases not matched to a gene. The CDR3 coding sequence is TGTGCCAGCAGCCCCCAGTCAGGGGGCGGAAGCTACACCTTC. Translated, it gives CASSPQSGGGSYTF.

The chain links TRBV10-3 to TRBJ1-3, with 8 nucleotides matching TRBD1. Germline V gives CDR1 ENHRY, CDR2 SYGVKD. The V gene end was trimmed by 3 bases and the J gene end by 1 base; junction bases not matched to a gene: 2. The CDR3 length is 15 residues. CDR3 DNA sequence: TGTGCCATCAGTGACCAGGGGGCATCTGGAAACACCATATATTTT. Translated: CAISDQGASGNTIYF.

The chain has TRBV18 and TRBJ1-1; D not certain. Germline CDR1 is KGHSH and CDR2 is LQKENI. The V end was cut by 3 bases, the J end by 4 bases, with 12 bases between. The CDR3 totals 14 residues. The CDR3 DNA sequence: TGTGCCAGCTCACCCCTGGCGGAGGGCACTGAAGCTTTCTTT. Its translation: CASSPLAEGTEAFF. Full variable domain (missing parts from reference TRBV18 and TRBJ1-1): NAGVMQNPRHLVRRRGQEARLRCSPMKGHSHVYWYRQLPEEGLKFMVYLQKENIIDESGMPKERFSAEFPKEGPSILRIQQVVRGDSAAYFCASSPLAEGTEAFFGQGTRLTVV.

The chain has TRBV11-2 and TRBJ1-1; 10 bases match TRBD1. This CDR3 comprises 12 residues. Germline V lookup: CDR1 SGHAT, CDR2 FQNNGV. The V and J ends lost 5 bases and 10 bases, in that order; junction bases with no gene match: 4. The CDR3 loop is CASSPDRGRAFF. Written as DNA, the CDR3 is TGTGCCAGCAGCCCTGACAGGGGGCGAGCTTTCTTT.

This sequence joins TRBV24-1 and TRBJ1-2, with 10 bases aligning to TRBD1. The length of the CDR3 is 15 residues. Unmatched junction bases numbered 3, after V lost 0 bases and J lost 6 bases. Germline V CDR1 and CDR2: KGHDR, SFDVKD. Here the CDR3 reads CATSDLTGQGDGYTF. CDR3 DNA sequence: TGTGCCACCAGTGATTTGACCGGACAGGGGGATGGCTACACCTTC.

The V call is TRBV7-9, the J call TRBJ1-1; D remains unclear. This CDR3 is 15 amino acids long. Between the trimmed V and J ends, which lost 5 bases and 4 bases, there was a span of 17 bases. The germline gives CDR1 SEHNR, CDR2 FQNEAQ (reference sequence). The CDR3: CASSPQHFPGTEAFF. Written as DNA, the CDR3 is TGTGCCAGCAGCCCGCAACATTTCCCAGGCACTGAAGCTTTCTTT.

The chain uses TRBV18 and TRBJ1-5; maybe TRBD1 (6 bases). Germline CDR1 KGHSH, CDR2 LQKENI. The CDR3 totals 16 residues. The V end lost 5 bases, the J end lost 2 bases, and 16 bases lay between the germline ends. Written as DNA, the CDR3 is TGTGCCAGCTCATCAAACCAGGGGTTCGGCAATCAGCCCCAGCATTTT. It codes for CASSSNQGFGNQPQHF.

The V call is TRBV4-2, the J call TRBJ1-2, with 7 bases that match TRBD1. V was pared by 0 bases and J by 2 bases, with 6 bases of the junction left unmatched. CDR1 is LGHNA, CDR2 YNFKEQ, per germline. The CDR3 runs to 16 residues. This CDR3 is CASSQDEPGGNYGYTF. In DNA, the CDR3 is TGTGCCAGCAGCCAAGATGAGCCAGGGGGAAACTATGGCTACACCTTC.

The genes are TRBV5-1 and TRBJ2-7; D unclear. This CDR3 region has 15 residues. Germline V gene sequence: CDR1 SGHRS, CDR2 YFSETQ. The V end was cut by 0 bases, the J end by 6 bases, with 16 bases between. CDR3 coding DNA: TGCGCCAGCAGCTTGGTCCAGGAACCTACGTCCGAGCAGTACTTC. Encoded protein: CASSLVQEPTSEQYF.

CDR3 nucleotides: TGCGCCAGCAGCCAAGTACAGCTTACCGGGGAGCTGTTTTTT. This codes for CASSQVQLTGELFF. The chain couples TRBV4-1 to TRBJ2-2; D unclear. V was trimmed by 1 base and J by 5 bases, leaving 8 bases between them. CDR3 length: 14 amino acids. CDR1 is MGHRA and CDR2 is YSYEKL in the germline V gene.

The CDR3 DNA is TGTGCCATCAGTCTTGGACAGGGGGACACCGGGGAGCTGTTTTTT. Its translation is CAISLGQGDTGELFF. V usage is TRBV10-3 and J usage is TRBJ2-2, with 10 bases aligning to TRBD1. The CDR3 contains 15 residues. V shed 5 bases and J 3 bases; nucleotides not matched to a gene: 3. The germline V gene has CDR1 ENHRY and CDR2 SYGVKD.

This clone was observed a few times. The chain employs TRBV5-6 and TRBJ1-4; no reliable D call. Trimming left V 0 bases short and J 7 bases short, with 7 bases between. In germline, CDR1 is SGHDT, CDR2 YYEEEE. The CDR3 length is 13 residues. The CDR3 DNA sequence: TGTGCCAGCAGCTTGGGTCCGGGTGAAAAACTGTTTTTT. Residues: CASSLGPGEKLFF.

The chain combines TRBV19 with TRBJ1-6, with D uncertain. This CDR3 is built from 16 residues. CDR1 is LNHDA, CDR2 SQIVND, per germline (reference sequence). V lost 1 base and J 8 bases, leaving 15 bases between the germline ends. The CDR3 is CASSIGAPGGYSPLHF. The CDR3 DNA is TGTGCCAGTAGTATAGGGGCGCCTGGTGGATATTCACCCCTCCACTTT.